Listed below are T cell receptor beta chains from one sample, sequenced in a study of identifying expanded T cells in peripheral blood. TCRdb's copy holds only in-frame clones and misses some; the assay was immunoSEQ multiplex PCR. The sample contains over 85,000 clones, 70% to 90% of which appear only once. Sequenced: blood. The receptors here all came from a person between 18 and 75 years old in good health. The CDR3 runs from the conserved cysteine through the conserved F or W. The D gene is left open where the match is weak. Not every row has a clone size; where given, it reads once, few, many or a size class.

DNA: TGTGCCAGCAGAAGCTTAATCAAACGGACAGGGCAAACCGGGGAGCTGTTTTTT
CDR3: CASRSLIKRTGQTGELFF
V: TRBV11-2
size: .
J: TRBJ2-2
D: TRBD1

DNA: TGCGCCAGCAGCTTAGGCAGGGGAAACGAGCAGTACTTC
CDR3: CASSLGRGNEQYF
V: TRBV5-1
size: .
J: TRBJ2-7
D: .

DNA: TGTGCCAGCAGGGACTACCCAGAGAACTCCTACGAGCAGTACTTC
CDR3: CASRDYPENSYEQYF
V: TRBV6-6
size: .
J: TRBJ2-7
D: .

DNA: TGTGCCAGCAGCGGATACTATGGCTACACCTTC
CDR3: CASSGYYGYTF
V: TRBV9
size: .
J: TRBJ1-2
D: .

DNA: TGTGCCAGCAGTCCTGGGACGATGGGCACTGAAGCTTTCTTT
CDR3: CASSPGTMGTEAFF
V: TRBV6-5
size: .
J: TRBJ1-1
D: .

DNA: TGCGCCAGCAGCCAAATTGCAAAGGACCCCGAGCAGTACTTC
CDR3: CASSQIAKDPEQYF
V: TRBV4-1
size: .
J: TRBJ2-7
D: .

DNA: TGTGCCAGCAGCGGCCGGACTAGCGGGGGGATAAATGAGCAGTTCTTC
CDR3: CASSGRTSGGINEQFF
V: TRBV11-2
size: .
J: TRBJ2-1
D: TRBD2

DNA: TGTGCCAGCAGCTTGGCATTATCCAAACTAGATAGCAATCAGCCCCAGCATTTT
CDR3: CASSLALSKLDSNQPQHF
V: TRBV5-4
size: .
J: TRBJ1-5
D: .

DNA: TGTGCCAGCAGCTTTTTGGACAGGGGGCTTTACGGCAATGAGCAGTTCTTC
CDR3: CASSFLDRGLYGNEQFF
V: TRBV5-6
size: .
J: TRBJ2-1
D: TRBD1

DNA: TGTGCCAGCAGCTTTATTCAAGACTTTACTGAAGCTTTCTTT
CDR3: CASSFIQDFTEAFF
V: TRBV7-9
size: .
J: TRBJ1-1
D: .

DNA: TGTGCCATCAGCGACCCCTCGGACAGGAAGGGGTGGGAGACCCAGTACTTC
CDR3: CAISDPSDRKGWETQYF
V: TRBV10-3
size: .
J: TRBJ2-5
D: TRBD1

DNA: TGTGCCACCCGGACAGGGGAGACCTACAATGAGCAGTTCTTC
CDR3: CATRTGETYNEQFF
V: TRBV10-3
size: once
J: TRBJ2-1
D: TRBD1

DNA: TGCGCCAGCAGCTTGGACAGGTACTATGGCTACACCTTC
CDR3: CASSLDRYYGYTF
V: TRBV5-1
size: once
J: TRBJ1-2
D: .

DNA: TGTGCCAGCAGCCCCGTAGGAACGAACTATGGCTACACCTTC
CDR3: CASSPVGTNYGYTF
V: TRBV14
size: .
J: TRBJ1-2
D: .

DNA: TGTGCCAGCAGTGTGACAGGGCTTACCGGGGAGCTGTTTTTT
CDR3: CASSVTGLTGELFF
V: TRBV27
size: .
J: TRBJ2-2
D: TRBD1

DNA: TGTGCCAGCATATGGACAGGGCGGCAGAACTATGGCTACACCTTC
CDR3: CASIWTGRQNYGYTF
V: TRBV2
size: .
J: TRBJ1-2
D: TRBD1

DNA: TGTGCCAGCAGCTTGGAGGTGAACTCCTACAATGAGCAGTTCTTC
CDR3: CASSLEVNSYNEQFF
V: TRBV5-6
size: .
J: TRBJ2-1
D: .